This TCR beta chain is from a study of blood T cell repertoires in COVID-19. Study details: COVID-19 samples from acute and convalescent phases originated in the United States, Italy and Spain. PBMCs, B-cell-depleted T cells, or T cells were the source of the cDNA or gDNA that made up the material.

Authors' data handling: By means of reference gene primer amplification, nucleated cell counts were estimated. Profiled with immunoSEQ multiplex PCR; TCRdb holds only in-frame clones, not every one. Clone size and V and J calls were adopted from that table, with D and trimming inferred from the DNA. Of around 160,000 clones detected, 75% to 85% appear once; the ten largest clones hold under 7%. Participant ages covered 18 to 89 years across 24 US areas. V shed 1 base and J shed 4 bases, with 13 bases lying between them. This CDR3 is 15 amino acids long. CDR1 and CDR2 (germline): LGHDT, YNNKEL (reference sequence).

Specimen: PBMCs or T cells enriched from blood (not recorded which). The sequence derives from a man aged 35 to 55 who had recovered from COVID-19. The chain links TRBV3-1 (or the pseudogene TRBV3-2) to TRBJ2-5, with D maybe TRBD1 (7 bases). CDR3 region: CASSQGPGGRETQYF. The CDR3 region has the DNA TGTGCCAGCAGCCAAGGGCCAGGGGGGCGAGAGACCCAGTACTTC.